The sequence of this T cell receptor beta chain was determined in a study of T cells after yellow fever vaccination. Whole-study results and caveats: The booster saw the reappearance of most primary-vaccination clones (about 95% CD4, around 88% CD8). Researchers cautioned that FACS-sorted repertoires could harbor abundant clonotypes contaminating from the bulk population. The secondary response peaked faster, at day 5 versus 15, but was weaker.

Universal primer sites and UMIs were introduced during 5'RACE template-switching synthesis of TCR cDNA. TCRdb fed the 5' RACE reads into MiXCR, producing one record per CDR3 protein. Among 96,000 or so distinct CDR3 sequences listed, approximately 8.4% were seen once. Germline CDR1 reads LGHNA; CDR2 reads YSLEER. Between the trimmed V and J ends, which lost 1 base and 5 bases, there was a span of 6 bases. The length of the CDR3 is 13 residues. This TCR derives from a man aged 18 to 30 who received the YFV17D yellow fever vaccine. This chain uses TRBV4-3 with TRBJ2-4, with D unclear. This specimen consisted of CD8+ T cells not binding an NS4B(214-222) dextramer, sorted from PBMCs, obtained roughly 15 days after the first yellow fever vaccination. The CDR3 is CASSQGQQNIQYF. For the CDR3, the DNA is TGCGCCAGCAGCCAAGGGCAGCAAAACATTCAGTACTTC.